These 24 T cell receptor beta chains came from one sample sequenced in a study of blood T cell repertoires in COVID-19. Sequencing used immunoSEQ multiplex PCR; TCRdb keeps in-frame clones, though not all of them. The table records some 270,000 clones, roughly four fifths of them present only once. The sample comprised PBMCs or T cells enriched from blood (not recorded which). The receptor source for this set is a man in his fifties or sixties who had recovered from COVID-19.

This clone is a singleton in its sample. This rearrangement joins TRBV5-1 to TRBJ1-2, with a possible D match to TRBD1 (5 bases). Germline V gene sequence: CDR1 SGHRS, CDR2 YFSETQ. V lost 7 bases and J 2 bases, leaving 12 bases between the germline ends. This CDR3 region has 13 residues. As DNA, the CDR3 is TGCGCCAGCCGAGCAGGGCTGAACTATGGCTACACCTTC. Its translation: CASRAGLNYGYTF.

The rearrangement uses TRBV12-3 or TRBV12-4 and TRBJ1-2, with a possible D match to TRBD1 (6 bases). V shed 8 bases and J shed 4 bases, with 14 bases lying between them. The CDR3 contains 13 residues. This CDR3 reads CASSPDSTYGYTF. CDR3 nucleotide sequence: TGTGCCAGCTCCCCGGACAGCACCTATGGCTACACCTTC.

V gene TRBV11-3 combines with J gene TRBJ2-5; 10 bases align to TRBD1. V gave up 5 bases and J gave up 3 bases; unmatched junction bases: 3. The CDR3 length is 14 residues. Germline assignment: CDR1 SGHNT and CDR2 YENEEA. CDR3 nucleotide sequence: TGTGCCAGCAGCGACAGGGGGCGGGAAGAGACCCAGTACTTC. Translation gives CASSDRGREETQYF.

This chain uses TRBV5-1 with TRBJ2-7; the match to TRBD2 covers 10 bases. The trim removed 0 bases at V and 3 bases at J, leaving 6 bases unmatched. The CDR3 is 16 residues long. Germline values: CDR1 SGHRS, CDR2 YFSETQ. The CDR3 DNA reads as TGCGCCAGCAGCTTGGGTCGGGCTAGCGGGAGCTACGAGCAGTACTTC. Protein product: CASSLGRASGSYEQYF. Filled out from reference TRBV5-1 and TRBJ2-7, the complete variable domain reads KAGVTQTPRYLIKTRGQQVTLSCSPISGHRSVSWYQQTPGQGLQFLFEYFSETQRNKGNFPGRFSGRQFSNSRSEMNVSTLELGDSALYLCASSLGRASGSYEQYFGPGTRLTVT.

This clone showed up just a few times. V usage is TRBV18 and J usage is TRBJ2-7; no firm D call. V was cut by 0 bases and J by 6 bases, with 9 bases left in between. Germline CDR1 KGHSH, CDR2 LQKENI. CDR3 length: 13 amino acids. Written as DNA, the CDR3 is TGTGCCAGCTCACCACCATGGGCCGGCGAGCAGTACTTC. Protein product: CASSPPWAGEQYF.

The chain joins TRBV5-1 to TRBJ1-2; TRBD1 matches 7 bases. The CDR3 is made up of 14 amino acids. The trim removed 1 base at V and 3 bases at J, leaving 3 bases unmatched. Germline assignment: CDR1 SGHRS and CDR2 YFSETQ. The CDR3 DNA sequence: TGCGCCAGCAGCTTGACCGGACAGGACTATGGCTACACCTTC. Protein product: CASSLTGQDYGYTF. Full variable domain (remainder filled in from reference TRBV5-1 and TRBJ1-2): KAGVTQTPRYLIKTRGQQVTLSCSPISGHRSVSWYQQTPGQGLQFLFEYFSETQRNKGNFPGRFSGRQFSNSRSEMNVSTLELGDSALYLCASSLTGQDYGYTFGSGTRLTVV.

This chain joins TRBV6-5 and TRBJ2-5, with 7 bases fitting TRBD2. The germline CDR1 and CDR2 sequences are MNHEY and SVGAGI. Trimming cost V 2 bases and J 0 bases; bases outside gene matches: 6. The CDR3 covers 16 residues. CDR3 residues: CASSYAGGGYQETQYF. The CDR3 region has the DNA TGTGCCAGCAGTTACGCCGGGGGAGGGTACCAAGAGACCCAGTACTTC.

This chain connects TRBV4-1 to TRBJ1-6, with TRBD1 matching 8 bases. V lost 3 bases to trimming and J lost 10 bases; unmatched junction nucleotides: 8. Germline CDR1 reads MGHRA; CDR2 reads YSYEKL. The CDR3 has 15 residues. The DNA of the CDR3 is TGCGCCAGCAGCCAGGATGGACAGGGAGGGTCACCCCTCCACTTT. Translation gives CASSQDGQGGSPLHF.

This chain joins TRBV30 and TRBJ2-5; D is perhaps TRBD1 (6 bases). Germline V gene lookup returns CDR1 GTSNPN and CDR2 SVGIG (reference sequence). The V gene lost 1 base and the J gene lost 5 bases, with 14 bases spanning the gap. The CDR3 is 14 residues long. CDR3 residues: CAWSEKGRGETQYF. The CDR3 nucleotides are TGTGCCTGGAGTGAGAAGGGTAGGGGGGAGACCCAGTACTTC.

V gene TRBV9 combines with J gene TRBJ1-4, with D unclear. V shed 4 bases and J shed 8 bases, with 15 bases lying between them. The CDR3 has 14 residues. CDR1 SGDLS and CDR2 YYNGEE come from the germline V gene. CDR3 DNA: TGTGCCAGCAGCTTGGCCTCGACGGGGGAAAAACTGTTTTTT. Its protein is CASSLASTGEKLFF. The whole variable domain, remainder taken from reference TRBV9 and TRBJ1-4, is DSGVTQTPKHLITATGQRVTLRCSPRSGDLSVYWYQQSLDQGLQFLIQYYNGEERAKGNILERFSAQQFPDLHSELNLSSLELGDSALYFCASSLASTGEKLFFGSGTQLSVL.

The chain carries TRBV18 and TRBJ1-3; D possibly corresponds to TRBD1 (5 bases). Germline lookup yields CDR1 KGHSH and CDR2 LQKENI. V gave up 1 base and J gave up 4 bases, with 20 bases separating them. The length of the CDR3 is 18 residues. CDR3 protein: CASSPLGGLDVSGNTIYF. The CDR3 DNA reads as TGTGCCAGCTCACCACTCGGGGGACTGGACGTTTCCGGAAACACCATATATTTT.

The V gene is TRBV19, the J gene TRBJ2-2, with D perhaps TRBD1 (6 bases). The germline CDR1 and CDR2 sequences are LNHDA and SQIVND (reference sequence). V gave up 0 bases and J gave up 3 bases, with 11 bases separating them. The CDR3 has 16 amino acids. In DNA form, the CDR3 reads TGTGCCAGTAGTATAGATGGCAGGGGCTACACCGGGGAGCTGTTTTTT. Its translation is CASSIDGRGYTGELFF.

This chain links TRBV7-3 with TRBJ2-5; maybe TRBD1 (7 bases). Germline V gene data show CDR1 as SGHTA and CDR2 as FQGTGA. Between the trimmed V and J ends, which lost 5 bases and 2 bases, there was a span of 15 bases. This CDR3 has 15 residues. CDR3 DNA sequence: TGTGCCAGCAGCAGACAGGGAGGCGGACAAGAGACCCAGTACTTC. Translation: CASSRQGGGQETQYF.

This chain uses TRBV12-3 or TRBV12-4 with TRBJ2-7; unclear D gene. V was shortened by 5 bases and J by 3 bases, with 11 bases between the two germline ends. The CDR3 has 13 amino acids. The CDR3 DNA sequence: TGTGCCAGCAGTGGTGCGGCCTTCTACGAGCAGTACTTC. Amino acids: CASSGAAFYEQYF.

The V gene is TRBV29-1, the J gene TRBJ1-5; no firm D call. V lost 4 bases and J lost 6, with 10 bases in between. The CDR3 is 12 residues long. From germline, CDR1 is SQVTM and CDR2 ANQGSEA. This CDR3 reads CSVVDPGQPQHF. In nucleotides, the CDR3 is TGCAGCGTTGTTGACCCGGGTCAGCCCCAGCATTTT.

This rearrangement joins TRBV5-8 to TRBJ1-1; TRBD1 matches 9 bases. This CDR3 comprises 19 residues. The germline CDR1 and CDR2 sequences are SGHTS and YDEGEE. The trim removed 4 bases at V and 1 base at J, leaving 17 bases unmatched. CDR3 in DNA: TGTGCCAGCAGCGGCCAAATTGGACAGGGGTTAAACTCGAACACTGAAGCTTTCTTT. Translation: CASSGQIGQGLNSNTEAFF.

This chain links TRBV28 with TRBJ1-4; D gene uncertain. V lost 6 bases, J lost 0 bases, and 14 bases lay in between. The CDR3 spans 16 residues. Per the germline V gene, CDR1 is MDHEN and CDR2 is SYDVKM. The DNA for the CDR3 is TGTGCCAGCAGCCCCTCGGTAGTGGCAACTAATGAAAAACTGTTTTTT. Amino acids: CASSPSVVATNEKLFF.

The rearrangement uses TRBV30 and TRBJ1-2; D uncertain. The CDR3 covers 11 residues. With 5 bases removed from V and 8 bases from J, the gap between germline ends came to 12 bases. CDR1 GTSNPN and CDR2 SVGIG come from the germline V gene (reference sequence). The CDR3 DNA is TGTGCCTGGGCCGCCGTCTACGGCTACACCTTC. Translated: CAWAAVYGYTF.

The chain has TRBV19 and TRBJ1-1, with TRBD1 identical over 10 bases. CDR3 length: 16 amino acids. Germline V gene lookup returns CDR1 LNHDA and CDR2 SQIVND (reference sequence). Trimming cost V 5 bases and J 1 base; bases outside gene matches: 7. CDR3 coding DNA: TGTGCCAGTAGTCACCGGGACAGGGGATCGAACACTGAAGCTTTCTTT. Translating it yields CASSHRDRGSNTEAFF.

This chain links TRBV24-1 with TRBJ2-1; D uncertain. Trimming removed 4 bases from V and 0 bases from J, with 12 bases in between. The CDR3 is 16 amino acids. CDR1 is KGHDR and CDR2 is SFDVKD in the germline V gene. The CDR3 loop is CATSERARSSYNEQFF. CDR3 DNA: TGTGCCACCAGTGAAAGAGCGCGAAGCTCCTACAATGAGCAGTTCTTC.

The V gene is TRBV28, the J gene TRBJ2-7; D uncertain. The germline V gene has CDR1 MDHEN and CDR2 SYDVKM. Trimming took 10 bases from V and 5 from J, leaving 12 bases between them. The CDR3 is made up of 11 amino acids. This CDR3 reads CATHGPDEQYF. In DNA, the CDR3 is TGTGCCACCCACGGTCCCGACGAGCAGTACTTC. The full variable domain, with the rest looked up from reference TRBV28 and TRBJ2-7, is DVKVTQSSRYLVKRTGEKVFLECVQDMDHENMFWYRQDPGLGLRLIYFSYDVKMKEKGDIPEGYSVSREKKERFSLILESASTNQTSMYLCATHGPDEQYFGPGTRLTVT.

A remark on this clone: This sample includes further DNA sequences coding for the same CDR3. The chain joins TRBV11-2 to TRBJ2-1; 10 bases are shared with TRBD2. Germline V gene sequence: CDR1 SGHAT, CDR2 FQNNGV. V lost 3 bases, J lost 7 bases, and 3 bases stayed unmatched. The CDR3 is 14 residues long. The CDR3 DNA reads as TGTGCCAGCAGCTTCTCACTAGCGGGAAATGAGCAGTTCTTC. This codes for CASSFSLAGNEQFF.

The rearrangement uses TRBV30 and TRBJ2-7; 7 nucleotides align to TRBD1. The germline gives CDR1 GTSNPN, CDR2 SVGIG (reference sequence). This CDR3 is 16 amino acids long. Trimming removed 1 base from V and 9 bases from J; junction bases left unmatched: 18. CDR3 protein: CAWSGTGGKMLVVQYF. Here the CDR3 DNA reads TGTGCCTGGAGTGGGACAGGCGGTAAGATGCTCGTCGTGCAGTACTTC.

The rearrangement links TRBV2 to TRBJ2-7, with 7 bases aligning to TRBD1. This CDR3 has 14 amino acids. Germline lookup yields CDR1 SNHLY and CDR2 FYNNEI. Trimming removed 7 bases from V and 3 bases from J; junction bases left unmatched: 9. The CDR3, as DNA: TGTGCCAGCAAATCTGACAGGGAAATCTACGAGCAGTACTTC. Encoded protein: CASKSDREIYEQYF.